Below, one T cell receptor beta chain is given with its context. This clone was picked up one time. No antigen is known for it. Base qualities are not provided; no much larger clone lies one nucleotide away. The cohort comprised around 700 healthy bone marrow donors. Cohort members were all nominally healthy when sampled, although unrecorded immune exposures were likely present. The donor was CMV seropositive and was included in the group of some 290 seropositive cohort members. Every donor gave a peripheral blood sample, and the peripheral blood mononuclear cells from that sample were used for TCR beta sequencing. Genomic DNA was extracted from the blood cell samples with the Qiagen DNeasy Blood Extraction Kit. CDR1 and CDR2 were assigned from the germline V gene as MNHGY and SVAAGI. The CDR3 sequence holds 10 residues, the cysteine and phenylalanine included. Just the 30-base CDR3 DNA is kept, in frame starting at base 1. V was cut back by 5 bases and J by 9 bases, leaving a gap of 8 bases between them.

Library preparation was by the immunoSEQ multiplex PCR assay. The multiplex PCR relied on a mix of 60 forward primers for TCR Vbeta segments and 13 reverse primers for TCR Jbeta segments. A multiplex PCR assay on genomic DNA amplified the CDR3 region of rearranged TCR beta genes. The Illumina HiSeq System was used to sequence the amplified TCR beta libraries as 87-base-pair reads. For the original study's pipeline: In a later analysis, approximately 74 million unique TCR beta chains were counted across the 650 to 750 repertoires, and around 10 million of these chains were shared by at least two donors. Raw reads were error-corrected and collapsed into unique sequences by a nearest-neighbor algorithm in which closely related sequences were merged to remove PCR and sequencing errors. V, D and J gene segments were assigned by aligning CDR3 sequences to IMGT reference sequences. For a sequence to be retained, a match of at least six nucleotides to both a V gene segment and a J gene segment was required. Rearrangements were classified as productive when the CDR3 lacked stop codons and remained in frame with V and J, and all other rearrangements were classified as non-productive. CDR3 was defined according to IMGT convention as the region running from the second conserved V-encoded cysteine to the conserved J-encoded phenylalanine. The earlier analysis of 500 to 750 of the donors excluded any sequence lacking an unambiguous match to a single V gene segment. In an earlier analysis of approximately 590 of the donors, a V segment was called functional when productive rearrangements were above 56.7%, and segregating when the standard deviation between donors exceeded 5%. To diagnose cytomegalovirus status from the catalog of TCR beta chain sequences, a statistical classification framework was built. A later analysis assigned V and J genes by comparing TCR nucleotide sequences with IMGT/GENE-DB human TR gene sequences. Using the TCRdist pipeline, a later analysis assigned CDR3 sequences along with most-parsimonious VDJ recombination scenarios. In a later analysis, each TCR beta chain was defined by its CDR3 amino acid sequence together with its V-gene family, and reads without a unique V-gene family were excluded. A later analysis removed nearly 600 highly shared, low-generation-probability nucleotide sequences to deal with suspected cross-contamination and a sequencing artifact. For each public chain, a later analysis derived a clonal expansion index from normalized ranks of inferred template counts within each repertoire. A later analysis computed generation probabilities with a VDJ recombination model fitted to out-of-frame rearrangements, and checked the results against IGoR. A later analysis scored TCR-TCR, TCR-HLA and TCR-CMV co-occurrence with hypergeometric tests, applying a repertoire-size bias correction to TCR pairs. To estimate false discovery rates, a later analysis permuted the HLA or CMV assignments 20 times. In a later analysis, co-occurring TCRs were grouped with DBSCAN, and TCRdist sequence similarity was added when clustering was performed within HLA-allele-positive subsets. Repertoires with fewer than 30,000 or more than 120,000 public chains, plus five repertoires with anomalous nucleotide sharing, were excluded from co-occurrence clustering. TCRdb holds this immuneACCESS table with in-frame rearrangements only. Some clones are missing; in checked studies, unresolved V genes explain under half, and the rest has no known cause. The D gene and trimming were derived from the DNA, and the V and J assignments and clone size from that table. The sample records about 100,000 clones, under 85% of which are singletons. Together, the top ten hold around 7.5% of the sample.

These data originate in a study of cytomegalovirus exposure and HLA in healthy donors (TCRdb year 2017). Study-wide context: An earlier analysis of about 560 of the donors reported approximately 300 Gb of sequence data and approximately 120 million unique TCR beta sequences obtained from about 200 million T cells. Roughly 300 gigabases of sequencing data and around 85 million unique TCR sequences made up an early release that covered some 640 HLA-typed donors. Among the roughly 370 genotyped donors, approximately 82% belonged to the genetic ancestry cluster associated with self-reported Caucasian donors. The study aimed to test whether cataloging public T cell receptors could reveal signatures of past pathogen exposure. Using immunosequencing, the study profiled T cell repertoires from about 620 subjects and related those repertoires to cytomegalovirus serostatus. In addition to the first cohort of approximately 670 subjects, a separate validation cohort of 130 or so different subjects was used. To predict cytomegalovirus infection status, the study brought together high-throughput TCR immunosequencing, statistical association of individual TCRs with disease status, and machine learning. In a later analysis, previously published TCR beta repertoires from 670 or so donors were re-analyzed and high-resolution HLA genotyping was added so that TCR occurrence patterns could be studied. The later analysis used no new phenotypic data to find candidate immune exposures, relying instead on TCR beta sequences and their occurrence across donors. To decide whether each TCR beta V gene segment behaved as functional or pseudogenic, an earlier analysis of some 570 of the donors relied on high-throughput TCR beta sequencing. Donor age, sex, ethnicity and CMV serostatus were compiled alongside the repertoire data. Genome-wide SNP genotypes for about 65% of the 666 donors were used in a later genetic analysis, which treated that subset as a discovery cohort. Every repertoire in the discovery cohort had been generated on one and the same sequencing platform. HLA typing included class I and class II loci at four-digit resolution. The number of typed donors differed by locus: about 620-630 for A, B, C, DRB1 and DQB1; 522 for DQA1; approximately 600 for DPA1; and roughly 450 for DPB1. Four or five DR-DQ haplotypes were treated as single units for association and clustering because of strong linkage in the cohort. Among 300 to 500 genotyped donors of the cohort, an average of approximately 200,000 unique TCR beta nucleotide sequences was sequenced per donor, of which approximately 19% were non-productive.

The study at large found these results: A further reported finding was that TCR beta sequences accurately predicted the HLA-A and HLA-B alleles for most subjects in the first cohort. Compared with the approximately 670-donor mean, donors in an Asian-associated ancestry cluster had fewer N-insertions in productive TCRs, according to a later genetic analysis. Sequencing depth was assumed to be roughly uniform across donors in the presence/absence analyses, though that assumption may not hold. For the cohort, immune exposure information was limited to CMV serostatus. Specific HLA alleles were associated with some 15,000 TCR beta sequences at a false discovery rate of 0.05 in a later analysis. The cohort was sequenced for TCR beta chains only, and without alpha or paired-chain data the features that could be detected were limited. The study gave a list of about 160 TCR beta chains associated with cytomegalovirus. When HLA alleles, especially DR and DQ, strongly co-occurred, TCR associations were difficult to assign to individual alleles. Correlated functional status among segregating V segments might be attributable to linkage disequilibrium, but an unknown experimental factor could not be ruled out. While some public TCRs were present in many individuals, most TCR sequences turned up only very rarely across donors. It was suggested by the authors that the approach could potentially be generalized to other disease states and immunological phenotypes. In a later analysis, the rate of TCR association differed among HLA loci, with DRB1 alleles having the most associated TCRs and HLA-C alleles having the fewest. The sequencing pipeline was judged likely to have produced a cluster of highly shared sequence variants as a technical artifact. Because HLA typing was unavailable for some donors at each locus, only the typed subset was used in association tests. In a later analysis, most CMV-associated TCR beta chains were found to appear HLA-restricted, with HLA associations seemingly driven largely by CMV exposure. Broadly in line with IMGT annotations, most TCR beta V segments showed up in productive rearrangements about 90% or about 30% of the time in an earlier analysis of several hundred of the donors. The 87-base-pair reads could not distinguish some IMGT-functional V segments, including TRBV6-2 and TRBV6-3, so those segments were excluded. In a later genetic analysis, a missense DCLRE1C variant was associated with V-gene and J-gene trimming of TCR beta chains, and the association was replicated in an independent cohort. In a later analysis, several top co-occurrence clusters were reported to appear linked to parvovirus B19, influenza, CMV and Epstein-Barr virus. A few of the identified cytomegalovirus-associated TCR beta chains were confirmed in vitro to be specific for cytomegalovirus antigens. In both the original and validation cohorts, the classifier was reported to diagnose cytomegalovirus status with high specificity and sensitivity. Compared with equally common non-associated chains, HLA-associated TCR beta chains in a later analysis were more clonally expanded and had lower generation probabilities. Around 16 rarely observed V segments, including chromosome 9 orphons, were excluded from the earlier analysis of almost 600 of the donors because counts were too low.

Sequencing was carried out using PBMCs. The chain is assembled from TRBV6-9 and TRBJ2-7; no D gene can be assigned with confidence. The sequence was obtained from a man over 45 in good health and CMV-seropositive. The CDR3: CASSPPGQYF. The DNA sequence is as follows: TGTGCCAGCAGTCCGCCGGGGCAGTACTTC.